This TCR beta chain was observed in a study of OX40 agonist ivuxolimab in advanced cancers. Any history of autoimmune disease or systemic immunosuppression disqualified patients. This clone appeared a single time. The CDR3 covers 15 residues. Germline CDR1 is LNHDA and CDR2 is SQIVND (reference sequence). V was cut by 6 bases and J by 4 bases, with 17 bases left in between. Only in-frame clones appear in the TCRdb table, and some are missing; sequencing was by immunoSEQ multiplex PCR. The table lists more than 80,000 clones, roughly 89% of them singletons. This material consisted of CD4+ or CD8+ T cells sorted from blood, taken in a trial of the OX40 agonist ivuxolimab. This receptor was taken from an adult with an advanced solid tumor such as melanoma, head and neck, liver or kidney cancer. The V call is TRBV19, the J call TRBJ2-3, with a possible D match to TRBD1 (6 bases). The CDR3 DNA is TGTGCCAGTAGGCTACAGGGTTTTGGGGCAGATACGCAGTATTTT. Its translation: CASRLQGFGADTQYF.